A selection of T cell receptor beta chains follows, all from one sample in a study of cytomegalovirus exposure and HLA in healthy donors. Profiling relied on immunoSEQ multiplex PCR, and the TCRdb table lists in-frame clones only, not all of them. The sample consists of 130,000 or so clones, roughly 88% of them appearing once. The sample comprised PBMCs. The receptors were gathered from a middle-aged woman in good health and CMV-seronegative. Each CDR3 is given with its conserved first and last residue.

V	length	J	CDR3
TRBV2	13	TRBJ1-5	CASSVRQHQPQHF
TRBV27	15	TRBJ1-6	CASSRMDYPYSPLHF
TRBV11-2	13	TRBJ2-5	CASSFSVQETQYF
TRBV7-9	19	TRBJ2-4	CASSIVGRGRLEVKNIQYF
TRBV9	15	TRBJ2-7	CASMGPSAATYEQYF
TRBV5-1	17	TRBJ2-3	CASSLGTSGRATDTQYF
TRBV5-1	16	TRBJ2-2	CASSWGQASNTGELFF
TRBV29-1	13	TRBJ1-2	CSVIRQDARGYTF
TRBV6-4	15	TRBJ2-1	CASSDSGTGANEQFF
TRBV28	14	TRBJ2-5	CASTLLGGAETQYF
TRBV6-1	14	TRBJ2-1	CASTPTGWNNEQFF
TRBV28	13	TRBJ1-2	CASSGGGFGGYTF
TRBV16	15	TRBJ1-5	CASSQGSGLSQPQHF
TRBV7-3	14	TRBJ2-1	CASSSGHSSNEQFF
TRBV2	14	TRBJ2-7	CASSSLAGVGEQYF
TRBV6-1	13	TRBJ2-7	CASSAGFTYEQYF
TRBV6-1	17	TRBJ2-2	CASSEVGGRPNTGELFF
TRBV5-1	12	TRBJ2-3	CASSPGGDTQYF
TRBV11-3	15	TRBJ1-2	CASSFSPTLYYGYTF
TRBV11-2	18	TRBJ1-1	CASSRIASFTGGSSEAFF
TRBV7-2	15	TRBJ1-2	CASRSYTKGQYGYTF
TRBV6-5	15	TRBJ2-5	CASSPGTSAQETQYF
TRBV11-3	13	TRBJ2-3	CASGSGEVNTQYF
TRBV18	16	TRBJ2-2	CASSPIPGANTGELFF
TRBV6-5	15	TRBJ1-4	CASRTGDSTNEKLFF
TRBV5-1	14	TRBJ2-1	CASSTGQNYNEQFF
TRBV28	14	TRBJ1-5	CASSSTGANQPQHF
TRBV28	13	TRBJ2-2	CASTLTHTGELFF
TRBV11-3	18	TRBJ2-7	CASSLNELAITNFYEQYF
TRBV6-5	13	TRBJ1-2	CASSPDRVDGYTF
TRBV10-2	11	TRBJ1-1	CASSVDTQAFF
TRBV19	15	TRBJ2-5	CASSPGLAGGETQYF
TRBV29-1	13	TRBJ2-7	CSVVSGHKTEQYF
TRBV28	17	TRBJ1-5	CASSPIAADSSNQPQHF
TRBV5-1	13	TRBJ1-1	CASSFSGNTEAFF
TRBV4-2	15	.	CASSQRGGKTYEQYF
TRBV6-5	13	TRBJ2-6	CASSQRGTGILTF
TRBV29-1	13	TRBJ1-5	CSVADSRNQPQHF
TRBV10-2	13	TRBJ2-5	CASRISGTETQYF
TRBV2	15	TRBJ2-6	CASSVLGAGANVLTF
TRBV7-9	18	TRBJ2-5	CASSSWTSGRPGGETQYF
TRBV5-4	14	TRBJ2-7	CASSLDSRTEEQYF
TRBV27	14	TRBJ2-7	CASSPRLGAYEQYF